The TCR beta chain described here comes from a study of blood T cell repertoires in COVID-19. The length of the CDR3 is 15 residues. V gave up 6 bases and J gave up 11 bases; unmatched junction bases: 17. The germline V gene encodes CDR1 MNHEY and CDR2 SVGAGI. The method was immunoSEQ multiplex PCR; TCRdb's version includes in-frame clones alone and lacks a portion of them. The repertoire holds around 250,000 clones, with about 91% as singletons. The sequenced sample was PBMCs or T cells enriched from blood (not recorded which). This receptor was obtained from a middle-aged man who had been exposed to COVID-19. The V gene is TRBV6-5, the J gene TRBJ2-7; 9 bases align to TRBD2. CDR3 sequence (DNA): TGTGCCAGCAGAACCCCCGGCCTTCTAGCGGGGTCGGAGTACTTC. Translated, it gives CASRTPGLLAGSEYF.